This T cell receptor beta chain derives from a study of radiotherapy plus CTLA-4 blockade in lung cancer. Germline values: CDR1 SGHDN, CDR2 FVKESK. The ends lost 4 bases at V and 7 bases at J; junction bases unmatched: 8. This CDR3 has 15 residues. Profiled with immunoSEQ multiplex PCR; TCRdb holds only in-frame clones, not every one. The sample has 90,000 to 95,000 clones; 83% are singletons. The chain uses TRBV14 and TRBJ1-1; 11 positions agree with TRBD1. The sequences come from peripheral blood, collected from a patient treated with radiotherapy plus ipilimumab. The receptor comes from a human donor with non-small cell lung cancer who had stable disease on radiotherapy plus ipilimumab. The CDR3, as DNA: TGTGCCAGCAGCCTCACCCAGGGACAGGGGGTTGAAGCTTTCTTT. Translated, it gives CASSLTQGQGVEAFF. Looking up the rest from reference TRBV14 and TRBJ1-1 gives the full variable domain: EAGVTQFPSHSVIEKGQTVTLRCDPISGHDNLYWYRRVMGKEIKFLLHFVKESKQDESGMPNNRFLAERTGGTYSTLKVQPAELEDSGVYFCASSLTQGQGVEAFFGQGTRLTVV.